The clone carrying this T cell receptor (beta chain) has just a few counts. The record originates from a study of technical replicates of blood from a handful of donors. Per germline, CDR1 LGHNA and CDR2 YNFKEQ. Deletions cut 0 bases from V and 0 bases from J, with 17 bases between. The CDR3 covers 18 residues. Libraries were prepared by immunoSEQ multiplex PCR; TCRdb keeps only in-frame clonotypes and omits some of them. The sample lists some 70,000 clones, about 97% occurring once. The chain carries TRBV4-2 and TRBJ1-1; D is ambiguous. The receptor comes from a human donor in good health. The sample comprised T cells isolated from PBMCs. CDR3 in DNA: TGTGCCAGCAGCCAAGATAATGGCCAGGCCTTCATGAACACTGAAGCTTTCTTT. Its translation: CASSQDNGQAFMNTEAFF.